These 2 T cell receptor beta chains share one sample of origin, sequenced in a study of shared clonotypes between healthy human individuals. The assay was immunoSEQ multiplex PCR, and TCRdb's table has in-frame clones only and misses some. The sample carries some 92,000 clones, over 40% recorded once. The specimen sequenced was PBMCs. These TCRs come from a woman in her thirties or forties in good health. Some clones in this sample may be carry-over from other donors' samples.

Details on this clone: A far larger clone is one nucleotide away, so this likely arose from a read error. The chain employs TRBV29-1 and TRBJ2-4, with a possible D match to TRBD2 (6 bases). Germline V gives CDR1 SQVTM, CDR2 ANQGSEA. Trimming left V 6 bases short and J 8 bases short, with 14 bases between. CDR3 length equals 12 residues. For the CDR3, the DNA is TGCAGCGTAAGGCCTTCGGGGGACATTCAGTACTTC. Protein product: CSVRPSGDIQYF.

This clone has ten or more counts. Mismatch with germline at one junction end may stem from a read error. The sample contains more than one DNA sequence encoding this CDR3. The V call is TRBV29-1, the J call TRBJ1-2; 7 bases fit TRBD1. CDR3 length: 15 amino acids. Germline V CDR1 and CDR2: SQVTM, ANQGSEA. The CDR3 bases are TGCAGCGTCCCTGCAACAGGGGACATCTACTATGGCTACACCTTT. Translation: CSVPATGDIYYGYTF.